This paragraph reports one T cell receptor (beta chain). No antigen is known for it. Produced via immunoSEQ multiplex PCR; TCRdb's table is partial and in-frame only. The data show about 100,000 clones, around 87% seen once. Trimming stripped 2 bases from V and 8 bases from J, with 18 bases between. This CDR3 region has 15 residues. Per germline, CDR1 MNHEY and CDR2 SVGEGT. The data stem from a study of T cell responses to AZD1222 COVID-19 vaccine. Findings and caveats of the study: Following two doses of AZD1222, Spike-specific TCR breadth and depth rose. Possibly, clonal diversity was underestimated; donors were largely white British and included more females. At 160-218 and 743-854, vaccine-associated CD4 TCRs were dominant, and they spanned spike. In all cases, repertoires were sampled only after the peak T cell response.

The receptor comes from an adult in good health. The sample was peripheral blood, taken on day 0 of MenACWY control vaccination. V gene TRBV6-2 or TRBV6-3 combines with J gene TRBJ1-2, with no clear D. CDR3 residues: CASSYQSSGYRGYTF. The DNA of the CDR3 is TGTGCCAGCAGTTACCAATCGTCGGGTTATCGAGGCTACACCTTC.